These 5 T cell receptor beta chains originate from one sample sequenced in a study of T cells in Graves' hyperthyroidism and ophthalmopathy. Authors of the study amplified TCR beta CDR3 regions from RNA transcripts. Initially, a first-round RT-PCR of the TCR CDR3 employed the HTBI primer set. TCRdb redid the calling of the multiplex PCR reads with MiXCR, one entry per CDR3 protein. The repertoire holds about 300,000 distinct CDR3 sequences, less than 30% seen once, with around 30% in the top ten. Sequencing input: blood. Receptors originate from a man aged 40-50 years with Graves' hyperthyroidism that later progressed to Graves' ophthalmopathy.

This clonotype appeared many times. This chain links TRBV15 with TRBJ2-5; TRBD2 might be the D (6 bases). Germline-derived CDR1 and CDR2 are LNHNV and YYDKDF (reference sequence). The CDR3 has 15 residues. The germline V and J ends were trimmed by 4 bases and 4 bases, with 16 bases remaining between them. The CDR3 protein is CATSNRLVFGETQYF. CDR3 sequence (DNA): TGTGCCACCAGCAACAGACTAGTCTTCGGAGAGACCCAGTACTTC.

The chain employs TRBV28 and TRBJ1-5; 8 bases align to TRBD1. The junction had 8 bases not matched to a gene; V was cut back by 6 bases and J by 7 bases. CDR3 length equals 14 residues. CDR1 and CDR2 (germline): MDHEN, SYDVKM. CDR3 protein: CASSLTGEGQPQHF. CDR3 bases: TGTGCCAGCAGCCTGACAGGGGAGGGGCAGCCCCAGCATTTT. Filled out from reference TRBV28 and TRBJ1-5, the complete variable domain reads DVKVTQSSRYLVKRTGEKVFLECVQDMDHENMFWYRQDPGLGLRLIYFSYDVKMKEKGDIPEGYSVSREKKERFSLILESASTNQTSMYLCASSLTGEGQPQHFGDGTRLSIL.

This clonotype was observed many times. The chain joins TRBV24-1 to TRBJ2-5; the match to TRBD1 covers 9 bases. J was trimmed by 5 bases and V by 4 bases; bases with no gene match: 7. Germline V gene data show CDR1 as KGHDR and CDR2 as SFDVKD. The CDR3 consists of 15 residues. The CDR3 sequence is CATSDLQGAWETQYF. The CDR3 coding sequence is TGTGCCACCAGTGACTTACAGGGGGCCTGGGAGACCCAGTACTTC.

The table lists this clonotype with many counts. The CDR3 nucleotides read TGTGCCAACCAGACAGAGGGAATCTACACTGAAGCTTTCTTT. The encoded protein is CANQTEGIYTEAFF. The chain employs TRBV10-3 and TRBJ1-1; perhaps TRBD1 as D (5 bases). Germline loops: CDR1 ENHRY, CDR2 SYGVKD. Trimming cost V 10 bases and J 3 bases, with 18 bases left between them. This CDR3 is 14 amino acids long.

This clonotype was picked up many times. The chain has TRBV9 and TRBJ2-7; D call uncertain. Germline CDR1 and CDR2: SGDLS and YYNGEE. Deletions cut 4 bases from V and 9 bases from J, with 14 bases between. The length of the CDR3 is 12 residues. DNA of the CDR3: TGTGCCAGCAGCTCACCAGGTGGAGTGCAGTACTTC. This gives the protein CASSSPGGVQYF. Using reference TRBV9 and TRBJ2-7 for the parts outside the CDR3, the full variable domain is DSGVTQTPKHLITATGQRVTLRCSPRSGDLSVYWYQQSLDQGLQFLIQYYNGEERAKGNILERFSAQQFPDLHSELNLSSLELGDSALYFCASSSPGGVQYFGPGTRLTVT.